The TCR beta chain described here comes from a study of OX40 agonist ivuxolimab in advanced cancers. This clone has a single count. Data came from immunoSEQ multiplex PCR; TCRdb stores just in-frame clones and leaves some out. The data show over 75,000 clones, roughly 88% seen once. J lost 7 bases, V lost 0 bases, and 13 bases had no gene match. The germline gives CDR1 SGHRS, CDR2 YFSETQ. CDR3 length equals 20 residues. The clonotype comes from an adult with an advanced solid tumor such as melanoma, head and neck, liver or kidney cancer. This chain joins TRBV5-1 and TRBJ2-1, with TRBD2 matching over 16 bases. Sample: CD4+ or CD8+ T cells sorted from blood, taken in a trial of the OX40 agonist ivuxolimab. CDR3 sequence: CASSLALLGTSGRALNEQFF. CDR3 bases: TGCGCCAGCAGCTTGGCCCTTCTCGGGACTAGCGGGAGGGCCCTTAATGAGCAGTTCTTC.